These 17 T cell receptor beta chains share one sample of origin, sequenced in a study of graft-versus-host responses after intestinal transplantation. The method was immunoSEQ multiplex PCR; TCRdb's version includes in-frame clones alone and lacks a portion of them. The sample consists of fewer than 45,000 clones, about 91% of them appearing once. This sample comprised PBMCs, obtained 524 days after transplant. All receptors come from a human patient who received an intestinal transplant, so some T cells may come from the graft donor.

This chain's CDR3 is CASSGRRGRSTDTQYF. The CDR3 DNA is TGTGCCAGCAGTGGGAGGAGGGGCAGGAGCACAGATACGCAGTATTTT. The chain combines TRBV6-1 with TRBJ2-3; D might be TRBD2 (6 bases). The CDR3 totals 16 residues. Between the trimmed V and J ends, which lost 4 bases and 0 bases, there was a span of 14 bases. In germline, CDR1 is MNHNS, CDR2 SASEGT.

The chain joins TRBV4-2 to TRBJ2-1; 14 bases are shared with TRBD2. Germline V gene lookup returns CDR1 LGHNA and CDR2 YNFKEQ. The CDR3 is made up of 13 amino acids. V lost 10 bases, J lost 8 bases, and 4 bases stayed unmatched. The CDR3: CATGTSGSYEQFF. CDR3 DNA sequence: TGTGCCACCGGGACTAGCGGGAGCTATGAGCAGTTCTTC.

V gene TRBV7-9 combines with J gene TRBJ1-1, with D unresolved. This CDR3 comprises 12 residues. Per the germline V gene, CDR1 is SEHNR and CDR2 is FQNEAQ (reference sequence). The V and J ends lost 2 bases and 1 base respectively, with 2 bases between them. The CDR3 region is CASSLSNTEAFF. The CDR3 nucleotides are TGTGCCAGCAGCTTATCGAACACTGAAGCTTTCTTT.

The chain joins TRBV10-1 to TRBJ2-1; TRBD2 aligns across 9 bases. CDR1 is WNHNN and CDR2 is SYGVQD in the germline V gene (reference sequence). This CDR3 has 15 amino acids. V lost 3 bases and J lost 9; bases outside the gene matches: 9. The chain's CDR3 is CASSESGGRASEQFF. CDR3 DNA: TGCGCCAGCAGTGAATCCGGCGGGAGGGCCAGTGAGCAGTTCTTC.

The CDR3 coding sequence is TGTGCCAGCAGTTTAGATAGCGGGAGAGGGGAGACCCAGTACTTC. This sequence encodes CASSLDSGRGETQYF. The rearrangement uses TRBV28 and TRBJ2-5, with 9 bases fitting TRBD2. Per germline, CDR1 MDHEN and CDR2 SYDVKM. The CDR3 loop spans 15 amino acids. With 2 bases clipped from V and 5 bases from J, the junction kept 6 bases outside the gene matches. The full variable domain, in which reference TRBV28 and TRBJ2-5 provide the parts outside the CDR3, is DVKVTQSSRYLVKRTGEKVFLECVQDMDHENMFWYRQDPGLGLRLIYFSYDVKMKEKGDIPEGYSVSREKKERFSLILESASTNQTSMYLCASSLDSGRGETQYFGPGTRLLVL.

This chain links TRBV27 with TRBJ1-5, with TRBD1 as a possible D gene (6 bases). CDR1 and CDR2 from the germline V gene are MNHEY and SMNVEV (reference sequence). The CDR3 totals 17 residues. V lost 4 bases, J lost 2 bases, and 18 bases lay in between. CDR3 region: CASSSGGALSGNQPQHF. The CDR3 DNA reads TGTGCCAGCAGTTCCGGGGGCGCGCTGTCCGGCAATCAGCCCCAGCATTTT.

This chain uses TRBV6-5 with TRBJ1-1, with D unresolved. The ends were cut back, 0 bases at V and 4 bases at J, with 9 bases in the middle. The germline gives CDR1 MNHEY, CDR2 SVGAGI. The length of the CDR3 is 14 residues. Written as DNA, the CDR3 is TGTGCCAGCAGTTACTCCCAAGGGCCCACTGAAGCTTTCTTT. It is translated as CASSYSQGPTEAFF.

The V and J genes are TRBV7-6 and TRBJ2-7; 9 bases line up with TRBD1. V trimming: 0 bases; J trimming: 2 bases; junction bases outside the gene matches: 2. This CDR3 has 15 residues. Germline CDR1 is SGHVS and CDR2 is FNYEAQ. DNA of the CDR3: TGTGCCAGCAGCTTAGCGACAGGGGGGGCCTACGAGCAGTACTTC. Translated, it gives CASSLATGGAYEQYF.

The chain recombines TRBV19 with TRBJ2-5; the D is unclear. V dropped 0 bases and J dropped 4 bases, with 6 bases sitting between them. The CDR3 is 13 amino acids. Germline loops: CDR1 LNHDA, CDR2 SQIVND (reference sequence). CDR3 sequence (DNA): TGTGCCAGTAGTATAGAAGGGCTAGAGACCCAGTACTTC. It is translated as CASSIEGLETQYF.

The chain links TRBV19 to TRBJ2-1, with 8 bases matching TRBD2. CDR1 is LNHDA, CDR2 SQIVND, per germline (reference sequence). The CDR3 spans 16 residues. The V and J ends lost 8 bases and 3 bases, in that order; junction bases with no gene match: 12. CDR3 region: CASLAPAGEVYNEQFF. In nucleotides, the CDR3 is TGTGCCAGTCTCGCCCCAGCGGGAGAGGTCTACAATGAGCAGTTCTTC.

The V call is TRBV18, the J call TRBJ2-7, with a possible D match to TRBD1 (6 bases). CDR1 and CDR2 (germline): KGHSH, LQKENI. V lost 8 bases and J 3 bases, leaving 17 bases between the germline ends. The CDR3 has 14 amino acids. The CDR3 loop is CASNTGFNDYEQYF. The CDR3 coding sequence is TGTGCCAGCAATACAGGGTTTAACGACTACGAGCAGTACTTC.

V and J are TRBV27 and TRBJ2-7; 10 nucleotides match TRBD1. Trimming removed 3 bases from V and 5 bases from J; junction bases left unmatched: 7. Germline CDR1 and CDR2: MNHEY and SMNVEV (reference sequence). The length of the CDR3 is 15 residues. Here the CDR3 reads CASSFRDRGFDEQYF. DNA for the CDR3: TGTGCCAGCAGTTTCCGGGACAGGGGATTCGACGAGCAGTACTTC.

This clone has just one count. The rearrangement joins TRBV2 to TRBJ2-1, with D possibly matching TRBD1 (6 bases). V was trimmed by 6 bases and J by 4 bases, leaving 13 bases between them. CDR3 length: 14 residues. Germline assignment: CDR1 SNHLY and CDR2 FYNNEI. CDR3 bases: TGTGCCAGCAGGGACAGAAGCCTTTACAATGAGCAGTTCTTC. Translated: CASRDRSLYNEQFF.

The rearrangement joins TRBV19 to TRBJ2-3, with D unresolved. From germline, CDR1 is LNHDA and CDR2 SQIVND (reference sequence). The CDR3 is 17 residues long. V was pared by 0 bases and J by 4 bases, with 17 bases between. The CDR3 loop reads CASSIDLSPVGADTQYF. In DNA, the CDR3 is TGTGCCAGTAGTATAGATTTAAGCCCCGTTGGTGCAGATACGCAGTATTTT.

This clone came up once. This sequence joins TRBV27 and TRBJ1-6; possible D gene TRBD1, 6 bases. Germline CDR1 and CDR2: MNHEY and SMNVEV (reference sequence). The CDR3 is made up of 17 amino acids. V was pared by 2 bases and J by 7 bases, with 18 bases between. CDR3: CASSLGSWTVPNSPLHF. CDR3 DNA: TGTGCCAGCAGTTTAGGTAGTTGGACAGTACCGAATTCACCCCTCCACTTT.

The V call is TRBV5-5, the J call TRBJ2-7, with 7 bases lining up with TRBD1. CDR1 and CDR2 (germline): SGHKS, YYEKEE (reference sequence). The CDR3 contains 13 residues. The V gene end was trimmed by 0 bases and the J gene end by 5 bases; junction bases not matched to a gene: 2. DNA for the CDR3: TGTGCCAGCAGCTTGGGCAGGGGGAACGAGCAGTACTTC. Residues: CASSLGRGNEQYF.

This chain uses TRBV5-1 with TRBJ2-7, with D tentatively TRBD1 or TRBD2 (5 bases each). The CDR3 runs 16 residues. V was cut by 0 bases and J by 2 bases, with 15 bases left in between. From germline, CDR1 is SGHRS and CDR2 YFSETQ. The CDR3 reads CASSLAGTAGTYEQYF. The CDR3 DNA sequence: TGCGCCAGCAGCTTGGCGGGGACCGCCGGAACCTACGAGCAGTACTTC.